The T cell receptor (beta chain) under discussion was sequenced for a study of metastatic and nonmetastatic thyroid tumors. The overall study: The comparison covered peripheral blood and tumor or nodule tissue in malignant and benign thyroid patients. Study observations and caveats: Within blood and tumor, benign nodules reportedly had significantly lower TCR beta diversity than malignant thyroid tumors did.

Authors' analysis steps: Clinicopathological groups supplied CDR3 differences that were used to build a distant-metastasis classifier for papillary thyroid cancer. TCRdb reassembled clones from the PCR reads with MiXCR. The V and J calls come from TCRdb's annotation, not from the publication. The sample has 35,000 to 45,000 clones; 9.5% to 13% are singletons. Patients were all untreated before their thyroid surgery. In regard to this clone: Its matching antigen is unknown.

The CDR3 spans 13 residues. V was shortened by 1 base and J by 2 bases, with 6 bases between the two germline ends. Germline V gene sequence: CDR1 MNHEY, CDR2 SVGEGT. This rearrangement joins TRBV6-2 or TRBV6-3 to TRBJ2-7, with D uncertain. This TCR came from a male donor with papillary thyroid cancer or a benign thyroid nodule (not recorded which). Some clones in this sample may be carry-over from other donors' samples. Sequencing used blood. The CDR3 protein is CASSYCRTYEQYF. CDR3 coding DNA: TGTGCCAGCAGTTACTGCCGGACCTACGAGCAGTACTTC.